The clone carrying this T cell receptor (beta chain) has just a few counts. The antigen remains undetermined. The CDR3 loop spans 14 amino acids. Germline CDR1 is SEHNR and CDR2 is FQNEAQ (reference sequence). The record originates from a study of blood T cells in healthy people across ages. Notes on the study in general: CMV status of donors was unknown, possibly confounding expanded clonotype changes.

Primed by a sample-barcoded 5' primer and a J-beta primer mix, a second PCR proceeded for about 6 to 12 cycles. TCRdb called the 5' RACE reads again in MiXCR, with one record for every CDR3 protein. In the table there are roughly 1 million distinct CDR3 sequences, about 23% of which are singletons. Total RNA extraction produced at least 6 micrograms (per sample) for the study. The sample was also linked to a second study, of T cells of mothers and their children. This second report adds: Microchimeric T cell clones that persisted were not detected.

This sequence was found in a girl aged 2 to 9 in good health. The rearrangement uses TRBV7-9 and TRBJ2-5; tentatively, D is TRBD2 (5 bases). The end of the DNA is better explained by TRBJ2-7, so the J call may be wrong. Input material: blood. The CDR3 nucleotides are TGTGCCAGCAGCCCTCGGGAACCCTCCTACGAGCAGTACTTC. Its protein product is CASSPREPSYEQYF.